Below, one T cell receptor beta chain is given with its context. The data were obtained in a study of T cell changes during pregnancy in multiple sclerosis. Trimming shortened V by 4 bases and J by 1 base, and 10 bases separated the two germline ends. The V gene's germline CDR1 is GTSNPN and CDR2 SVGIG (reference sequence). CDR3 length: 14 residues. TCRdb's table, derived via immunoSEQ multiplex PCR, lists solely in-frame clones and lacks some. This table holds 85,000 to 90,000 clones, 94% found once. This receptor was identified in a female donor in good health, enrolled as a control in a pregnancy study. The chain carries TRBV30 and TRBJ2-2; D may be TRBD1 (5 bases). Sequenced material: peripheral blood, taken after pregnancy. In DNA form, the CDR3 reads TGTGCCTGGAAATCCCAGGGGAACACCGGGGAGCTGTTTTTT. Translating it yields CAWKSQGNTGELFF.